This T cell receptor (beta chain) was observed in a study of blood T cells in healthy people across ages (dated by TCRdb to the mid-2010s). About the investigation overall: In model experiments, roughly one uniquely barcoded TCR beta cDNA molecule per two T cells was captured by template switching. Age-related changes in TCR beta repertoire diversity were measured in the study by deep sequencing normalized with unique cDNA molecular identifiers. Donors were grouped into four age groups: young (average 16 years), middle-aged (roughly 40), aged (around 66) and long-lived (around 82). To avoid experimental bias, donors of different ages were randomly spread across the sequencing lanes. For two donors (one aged 18 to 29 and one aged 80 or older), the study analyzed two additional independent replicas of 1 million unique cDNA reads from the same blood draw.

A remark on this clonotype: Its antigen target is currently unknown. No base quality information exists; no much larger clone differs at one position.

Receptor amplification or capture employed 5' RACE. The sequencing machine was an Illumina HiSeq 2500. The second PCR ran for roughly 7 to 11 cycles and used a J-beta primer mix along with a sample-barcoded 5' primer. A unique molecular identifier was introduced onto each TCR beta cDNA molecule by a template-switch 5' adaptor carrying 12 random nucleotides. At least 2.5 million CDR3-containing paired-end reads were obtained from each sample. First-strand cDNA synthesis was performed from all RNA using the Mint cDNA synthesis kit, with priming by a TRBC-specific oligonucleotide. After uracil-DNA glycosylase treatment, a first 18-cycle PCR used universal primers M1SS and BC2_uni_R on all cDNA. As for how the authors treated the data: Normalization of each sample was performed by random selection of 1 million high-quality reads, each carrying a distinct molecular identifier. Reads with shared molecular identifiers were discarded instead of being binned into consensus sequences. CDR3 identification, clonotype clustering and error correction used MiTCR with a Q25 quality threshold and the strictest error-elimination algorithm. A nonparametric unseen species model with Euler transformation was used to estimate a lower bound on total TCR beta diversity. TCRdb itself trimmed the public reads at Q25 with fastp, ran MiXCR and retained productive beta chains. All rows with the same CDR3 protein become a single entry with the most common DNA and genes. Clone size and V and J calls follow TCRdb, not the original study. The sample yields roughly 1,300,000 distinct CDR3 sequences; approximately 59% were counted once. The ten most abundant clones make up roughly 6.3% of the sample.

The donors were roughly 40 Caucasian individuals from Russia, aged roughly 6 to 90 years, who were systemically healthy. About 10 milliliters of peripheral blood were collected from each donor into EDTA-treated Vacutainer tubes. Ficoll-Paque density-gradient centrifugation was used to isolate PBMCs, with at least 6 million per sample. Total RNA was extracted from PBMCs with Trizol reagent, with at least 5.5 micrograms obtained per sample. The percentages of naive CD45RAhigh/CD27high T cells were determined by flow cytometry on a PBMC aliquot from every donor. Overall study results and their limits: As age increased, observed TCR beta diversity per million T cells dropped in a roughly linear way, and a significant reduction was already evident by age approximately 40. The CMV infection status of donors was not known, potentially confounding age-related changes in expanded clonotypes. Estimates of total diversity based on one million sequenced T cells were regarded as lower bounds and as underestimates. The percentage of naive T cells measured by flow cytometry correlated strongly with observed TCR beta diversity. Compared with the aged group, the long-lived group had more naive CD4+ T cells, fewer expanded clones and increased TCR diversity, suggesting age selection. Because profiling used bulk unsorted PBMCs, naive and antigen-experienced compartments could not be compared conclusively.

This receptor was taken from a man aged 18 to 29 in good health. Sequenced material: blood.

The DNA reads TGTGCCAGCACCTACCAGGGGGGGGATACGCAGTATTTT. The encoded protein is CASTYQGGDTQYF. The V gene is TRBV3-1 and the J gene is TRBJ2-3; the D segment might be TRBD1 or TRBD2, since each matches 7 bases. The germline V gene (reference sequence) gives CDR1 as LGHDT and CDR2 as YNNKEL. The CDR3 spans 13 residues, from the cysteine through the phenylalanine. Here the CDR3 DNA is all that survives: 39 bases in frame from base 1. Between the V and J ends, shortened by 7 bases and 6 bases respectively, the junction contains 14 bases.